Below are 11 T cell receptor beta chains sequenced from a single sample in a study of vaccination and CD4 T cells after COVID-19. Time point here: late sampling 161 to 241 days after vaccination in a few convalescent patients. As to treatment: roughly nine-day PBMC culture with coronavirus spike peptide pools or control peptides (ViraFEST assay). For these receptors, no antigen is known. Scientists ran DNA taken from cultured CD4+ T cells through the Oncomine TCR Beta short-read assay for sequencing. TCRdb used MiXCR to reprocess the PCR reads, holding one entry per CDR3 protein. The sample includes around 23,000 distinct CDR3 sequences, about 30% seen only once; the top ten take 10% to 12%. Specimen: CD4+ T cells from blood, cultured in vitro, collected about 7 months after SARS-CoV-2 vaccination. These receptor sequences come from a human donor who had recovered from COVID-19.

The table lists this clonotype with a few counts. The chain employs TRBV7-9 and TRBJ1-1; 7 nucleotides align to TRBD1. Unmatched junction bases numbered 6, after V lost 4 bases and J lost 10 bases. CDR1 SEHNR and CDR2 FQNEAQ come from the germline V gene (reference sequence). The CDR3 loop spans 12 amino acids. The CDR3 region is CASSSQGGGAFF. The DNA of the CDR3 is TGTGCCAGCAGCTCCCAGGGGGGTGGAGCTTTCTTT.

The chain has TRBV6-5 and TRBJ1-5; a weak D match, TRBD1 (6 bases). V was cut by 2 bases and J by 2 bases, with 13 bases left in between. The V gene's germline CDR1 is MNHEY and CDR2 SVGAGI. This CDR3 contains 16 residues. As DNA, the CDR3 is TGTGCCAGCAGTTACCTTTTAAGGGGGGGCAATCAGCCCCAGCATTTT. Encoded protein: CASSYLLRGGNQPQHF.

The rearrangement joins TRBV9 to TRBJ2-5; 12 bases agree with TRBD2. Germline V gene sequence: CDR1 SGDLS, CDR2 YYNGEE. The CDR3 consists of 14 residues. Trimming removed 4 bases from V and 9 bases from J; junction bases left unmatched: 7. This chain's CDR3 is CASSPLAGGAPQYF. CDR3 nucleotide sequence: TGTGCCAGCAGCCCACTAGCGGGAGGAGCCCCCCAGTACTTC.

The V and J genes are TRBV19 and TRBJ2-5; D is perhaps TRBD1 (8 bases). This CDR3 is 14 amino acids long. CDR1 and CDR2 (germline): LNHDA, SQIVND (reference sequence). V was pared by 5 bases and J by 6 bases, with 16 bases between. The CDR3 loop is CASSERDRRKTQYF. CDR3 nucleotides: TGTGCCAGTAGTGAGCGGGACAGGCGAAAGACCCAGTACTTC.

The chain links TRBV10-1 to TRBJ1-2; TRBD1 aligns across 9 bases. CDR3 size: 12 residues. Germline trimming cut 4 bases from V and 8 bases from J; bases unmatched to any gene: 2. Germline lookup yields CDR1 WNHNN and CDR2 SYGVQD (reference sequence). This chain's CDR3 is CASSGQGGGYTF. The DNA for the CDR3 is TGCGCCAGCAGTGGACAGGGGGGCGGCTACACCTTC.

The J gene is TRBJ2-5, the V gene TRBV5-1; D possibly corresponds to TRBD1 (7 bases). CDR1 and CDR2 from the germline V gene are SGHRS and YFSETQ. The CDR3 runs to 14 residues. Trimming took off 2 bases at V and 4 bases at J, with 12 bases between the two ends. The DNA for the CDR3 is TGCGCCAGCAGCTTAGGAGGGGGCCCAGAGACCCAGTACTTC. It encodes CASSLGGGPETQYF. Complete variable domain (other parts from reference TRBV5-1 and TRBJ2-5): KAGVTQTPRYLIKTRGQQVTLSCSPISGHRSVSWYQQTPGQGLQFLFEYFSETQRNKGNFPGRFSGRQFSNSRSEMNVSTLELGDSALYLCASSLGGGPETQYFGPGTRLLVL.

This clonotype was seen more than once but under ten times. The V gene is TRBV19, the J gene TRBJ2-3; D is unresolved. From germline, CDR1 is LNHDA and CDR2 SQIVND (reference sequence). V dropped 1 base and J dropped 1 base, with 6 bases sitting between them. This CDR3 contains 14 residues. The CDR3 protein is CASSIAGRTDTQYF. CDR3 DNA: TGTGCCAGTAGTATAGCGGGTCGCACAGATACGCAGTATTTT.

In its sample, this clonotype ranks as medium-sized (0.01 to 0.1%). The gene calls are TRBV7-2 and TRBJ2-5; 7 positions agree with TRBD1. Germline CDR1 SGHTA, CDR2 FQGNSA. After removal of 5 bases from V and 5 bases from J, the junction contained 8 bases not matched to a gene. CDR3 length: 14 amino acids. The CDR3 nucleotides are TGTGCCAGCAGCCCCAGACAGGGTCTGGAGACCCAGTACTTC. Its translation is CASSPRQGLETQYF.

This sequence joins TRBV20-1 and TRBJ2-2, with 11 bases aligning to TRBD2. Germline V gene lookup returns CDR1 DFQATT and CDR2 SNEGSKA (reference sequence). After removal of 3 bases from V and 6 bases from J, the junction contained 6 bases not matched to a gene. The CDR3 is 15 residues long. CDR3 sequence (DNA): TGCAGTGCTAGGACTAGCGGGACCTGGGCCGGGGAGCTGTTTTTT. This gives the protein CSARTSGTWAGELFF.

This clonotype showed up just a few times. As DNA, the CDR3 is TGTGCCAGCAGCCCACTTGCCCTATCCTCCTACGAGCAGTACTTC. Encoded protein: CASSPLALSSYEQYF. V gene TRBV11-2 combines with J gene TRBJ2-7, with D uncertain. The germline V gene encodes CDR1 SGHAT and CDR2 FQNNGV. The germline V and J ends were trimmed by 5 bases and 0 bases, with 14 bases remaining between them. CDR3 length equals 15 residues.

This clonotype was found a few times. The chain has TRBV29-1 and TRBJ2-5; 7 nucleotides match TRBD2. CDR3 length equals 15 residues. The V gene end was trimmed by 4 bases and the J gene end by 6 bases; junction bases not matched to a gene: 14. CDR1 and CDR2 from the germline V gene are SQVTM and ANQGSEA. The CDR3, as DNA: TGCAGCGTTGTGAGGCCCATGGAGCGGGGTAAGACCCAGTACTTC. It encodes CSVVRPMERGKTQYF.